This T cell receptor (beta chain) emerged from a study of low-dose radiotherapy and immunotherapy resistance in tumors. Study-level background: For four cycles from cycle 1 day 1, patients took 300 mg oral aspirin daily.

Both TCRalpha and TCRbeta chains were reverse transcribed with V-gene-specific primers. With a constant-region primer and a V-primer adapter, TCRs were subjected to 15 to 25 PCR cycles of amplification. Each CDR3 protein is one row after TCRdb ran MiXCR on the reads. The repertoire includes about 97,000 distinct CDR3 sequences, less than 25% of them detected once, and approximately 4% sits in the top ten. Time point of the sample: after trial treatment. As to treatment: LDRT plus nivolumab, ipilimumab, low-dose cyclophosphamide and aspirin (RACIN trial). Donors were given nivolumab, ipilimumab, aspirin, low-dose cyclophosphamide and low-dose radiotherapy. This clonotype came up many times. In germline, CDR1 is SNHLY, CDR2 FYNNEI. Trimming removed 1 base from V and 1 base from J, with 9 bases in between. This CDR3 region has 15 residues.

The specimen comprised PBMCs, sampled after low-dose radiotherapy plus immunotherapy. The J gene is TRBJ2-3, the V gene TRBV2; maybe TRBD2 (6 bases). This clonotype originated in a male donor with prostate cancer. The CDR3 sequence: CASSEGWGGTDTQYF. Written as DNA, the CDR3 is TGTGCCAGCAGTGAAGGATGGGGGGGCACAGATACGCAGTATTTT.